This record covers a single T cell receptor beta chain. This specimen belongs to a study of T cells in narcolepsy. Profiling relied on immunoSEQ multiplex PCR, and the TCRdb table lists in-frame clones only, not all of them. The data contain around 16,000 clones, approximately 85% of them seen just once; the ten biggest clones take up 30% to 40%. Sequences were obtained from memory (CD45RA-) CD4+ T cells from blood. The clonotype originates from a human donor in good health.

Written as DNA, the CDR3 is TGTGCCAGCAGTAAATCAGGGGGACGGGATTCACCCCTCCACTTT. Its translation: CASSKSGGRDSPLHF. The genes are TRBV6-1 and TRBJ1-6; 7 positions match TRBD1. Germline CDR1 reads MNHNS; CDR2 reads SASEGT. This CDR3 contains 15 residues. The V gene end was trimmed by 5 bases and the J gene end by 8 bases; junction bases not matched to a gene: 9.